One and the same sample provided the 8 T cell receptor beta chains below, sequenced in a study of radiotherapy plus CTLA-4 blockade in lung cancer. TCRdb's table, derived via immunoSEQ multiplex PCR, lists solely in-frame clones and lacks some. The data show about 100,000 clones, about 80% seen once. Material: peripheral blood, obtained from a patient treated with radiotherapy plus ipilimumab. These receptors came from a human donor with non-small cell lung cancer who had stable disease on radiotherapy plus ipilimumab.

The CDR3 bases are TGTGCCAGCAGCGCAACAAAAGCGGGGAATTCACCCCTCCACTTT. Residues: CASSATKAGNSPLHF. This sequence joins TRBV7-9 and TRBJ1-6; no clear D. This CDR3 comprises 15 residues. The germline gives CDR1 SEHNR, CDR2 FQNEAQ (reference sequence). Deletions cut 5 bases from V and 7 bases from J, with 15 bases between.

The V call is TRBV6-5, the J call TRBJ1-3; no clear D gene. Trimming shortened V by 5 bases and J by 0 bases, and 8 bases separated the two germline ends. The CDR3 is 14 amino acids. Germline lookup yields CDR1 MNHEY and CDR2 SVGAGI. CDR3 nucleotides: TGTGCCAGCAGTGGGGTGTACTCTGGAAACACCATATATTTT. This codes for CASSGVYSGNTIYF.

The chain couples TRBV7-8 to TRBJ2-2; D tentatively reads TRBD1 or TRBD2 (5 bases each). Germline values: CDR1 SGHVS, CDR2 FQNEAQ. The V end lost 4 bases, the J end lost 3 bases, and 9 bases lay between the germline ends. This CDR3 region has 14 residues. The DNA for the CDR3 is TGTGCCAGCAGCTCGTGGGGACACACCGGGGAGCTGTTTTTT. Translating gives CASSSWGHTGELFF. The full variable domain, rest sourced from reference TRBV7-8 and TRBJ2-2, is GAGVSQSPRYKVAKRGQDVALRCDPISGHVSLFWYQQALGQGPEFLTYFQNEAQLDKSGLPSDRFFAERPEGSVSTLKIQRTQQEDSAVYLCASSSWGHTGELFFGEGSRLTVL.

V gene TRBV10-2 combines with J gene TRBJ2-7; 7 nucleotides line up with TRBD1. CDR3 size: 12 residues. From germline, CDR1 is WSHSY and CDR2 SAAADI. V lost 3 bases and J lost 12; bases outside the gene matches: 8. The CDR3 is CASSEGRGLRYF. The CDR3 nucleotides read TGCGCCAGCAGTGAAGGTAGGGGGCTTCGGTACTTC.

V and J are TRBV27 and TRBJ2-1, with TRBD1 identical over 7 bases. The length of the CDR3 is 15 residues. Germline V gene data show CDR1 as MNHEY and CDR2 as SMNVEV (reference sequence). Unmatched junction bases numbered 7, after V lost 4 bases and J lost 4 bases. In nucleotides, the CDR3 is TGTGCCAGCAGTTCTCGGACAGGAGTATACAATGAGCAGTTCTTC. It translates to CASSSRTGVYNEQFF.

The V gene is TRBV6-4, the J gene TRBJ1-6; D gene uncertain. The CDR3 is 13 amino acids. The germline CDR1 and CDR2 sequences are MRHNA and SNTAGT. V was shortened by 6 bases and J by 6 bases, with 9 bases between the two germline ends. CDR3 protein: CASSTELNSPLHF. Written as DNA, the CDR3 is TGTGCCAGCAGCACGGAACTTAATTCACCCCTCCACTTT.

V is TRBV30 and J is TRBJ2-5, with 7 nucleotides matching TRBD1. V lost 7 bases to trimming and J lost 5 bases; unmatched junction nucleotides: 4. CDR1 is GTSNPN, CDR2 SVGIG, per germline (reference sequence). The CDR3 runs 11 residues. In DNA, the CDR3 is TGTGCCTACAGGGGCCGGGAGACCCAGTACTTC. Residues: CAYRGRETQYF.

The chain uses TRBV11-3 and TRBJ2-1; D gene unclear. V dropped 5 bases and J dropped 0 bases, with 11 bases sitting between them. Germline lookup yields CDR1 SGHNT and CDR2 YENEEA. This CDR3 contains 15 residues. CDR3 in DNA: TGTGCCAGCAGCGCCTCTATGAGCTCCTACAATGAGCAGTTCTTC. Translating it yields CASSASMSSYNEQFF.